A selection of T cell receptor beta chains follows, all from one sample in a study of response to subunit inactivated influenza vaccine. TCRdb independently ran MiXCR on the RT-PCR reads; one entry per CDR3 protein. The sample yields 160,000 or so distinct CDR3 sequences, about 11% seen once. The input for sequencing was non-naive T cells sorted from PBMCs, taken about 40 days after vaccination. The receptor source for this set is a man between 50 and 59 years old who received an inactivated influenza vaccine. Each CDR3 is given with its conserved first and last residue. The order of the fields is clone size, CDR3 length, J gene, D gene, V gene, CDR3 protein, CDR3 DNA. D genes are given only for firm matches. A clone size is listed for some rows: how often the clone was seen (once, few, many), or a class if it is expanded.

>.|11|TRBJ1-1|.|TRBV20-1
CSGVRNTEAFF
TGCAGTGGCGTAAGAAACACTGAAGCTTTCTTT
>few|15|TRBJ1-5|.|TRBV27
CASSLSNGGLQPQHF
TGTGCCAGCAGTTTATCCAACGGGGGCTTGCAGCCCCAGCATTTT
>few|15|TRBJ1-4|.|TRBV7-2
CASSLSGAGLEKLFF
TGTGCCAGCAGCCTATCCGGGGCCGGGCTAGAAAAACTGTTTTTT
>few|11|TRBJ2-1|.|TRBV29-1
CSVVRAAEQFF
TGCAGCGTTGTCAGGGCTGCTGAGCAGTTCTTC
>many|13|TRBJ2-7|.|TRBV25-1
CATTGHLSREQYF
TGTGCCACCACGGGACACCTAAGCCGCGAGCAGTACTTC
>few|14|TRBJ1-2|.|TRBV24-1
CATSESGLSYGYTF
TGTGCCACCAGTGAGTCAGGACTATCCTATGGCTACACCTTC
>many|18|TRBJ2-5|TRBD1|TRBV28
CASRTTGTGSLVGETQYF
TGTGCCAGCAGGACCACCGGGACAGGGAGTTTGGTGGGAGAGACCCAGTACTTC
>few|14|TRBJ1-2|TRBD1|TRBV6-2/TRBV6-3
CASNPGQRSYGYTF
TGTGCCAGCAATCCGGGACAGAGAAGTTATGGCTACACCTTC
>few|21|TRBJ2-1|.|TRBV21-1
CASSKLFKDLLAGSPYNEQFF
TGTGCCAGCAGCAAATTATTTAAGGATTTGCTGGCCGGGTCCCCCTACAATGAGCAGTTCTTC
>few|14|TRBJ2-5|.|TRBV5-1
CASSFPGGRETQYF
TGCGCCAGCAGCTTCCCGGGGGGCAGGGAGACCCAGTACTTC
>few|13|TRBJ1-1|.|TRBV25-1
CASSGGSNTEAFF
TGTGCCAGCAGTGGAGGGTCGAACACTGAAGCTTTCTTT
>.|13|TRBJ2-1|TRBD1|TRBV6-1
CAGAGQVDHEQFF
TGTGCCGGGGCGGGACAGGTCGACCATGAGCAGTTCTTC
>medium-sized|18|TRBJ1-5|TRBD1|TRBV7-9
CASSSGSGTGRQDQPQHF
TGTGCCAGCAGCTCCGGGTCCGGGACAGGGAGGCAGGATCAGCCCCAGCATTTT
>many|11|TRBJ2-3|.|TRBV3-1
CASSNFDTQYF
TGTGCCAGCAGCAACTTTGATACGCAGTATTTT
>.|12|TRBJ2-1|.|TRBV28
CASSLGKNEQFF
TGTGCCAGCAGTTTAGGTAAAAATGAGCAGTTCTTC
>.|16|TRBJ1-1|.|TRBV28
CASSGFWGGRNTEAFF
TGTGCCAGCAGCGGTTTTTGGGGGGGGAGAAACACTGAAGCTTTCTTT
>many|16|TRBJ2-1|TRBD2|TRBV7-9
CASSSSGGAKYNEQFF
TGTGCCAGCAGCTCTAGCGGGGGGGCGAAGTACAATGAGCAGTTCTTC
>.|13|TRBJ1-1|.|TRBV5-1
CASSFGDNTEAFF
TGCGCCAGCAGCTTCGGAGATAACACTGAAGCTTTCTTT
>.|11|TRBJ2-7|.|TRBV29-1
CSVDSGYEQYF
TGCAGCGTTGATTCAGGCTACGAGCAGTACTTC
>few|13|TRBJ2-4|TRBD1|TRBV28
CASTPGQGYIQYF
TGTGCCAGCACTCCGGGACAGGGTTACATTCAGTACTTC
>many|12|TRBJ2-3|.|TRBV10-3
CAISEQSDTQYF
TGTGCCATCAGTGAACAGTCCGATACGCAGTATTTT
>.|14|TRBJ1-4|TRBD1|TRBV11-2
CASSSWGQSEKLFF
TGTGCCAGCAGCTCGTGGGGACAGTCTGAAAAACTGTTTTTT
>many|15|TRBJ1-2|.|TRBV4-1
CASSPTGVANYGYTF
TGCGCCAGCAGCCCAACTGGGGTAGCTAACTATGGCTACACCTTC
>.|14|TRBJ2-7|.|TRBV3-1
CASSQSAASYEQYF
TGTGCCAGCAGCCAATCGGCTGCATCCTACGAGCAGTACTTC